This TCR beta chain was recovered during a study of blood T cell repertoires in COVID-19. Turning to the study itself: Samples of COVID-19 (acute and convalescent) were obtained from the United States, Italy and Spain. T cells, B-cell-depleted T cells, or PBMCs provided the cDNA or gDNA that served as material.

Authors' processing steps: Counts of nucleated cells, estimated from reference gene primer amplification, were obtained. The assay was immunoSEQ multiplex PCR, and TCRdb's table has in-frame clones only and misses some. The DNA was the basis for D and trimming; V, J and clone size are from that table. Of 100,000 or so clones in the sample, around 82% are singletons; the top ten hold approximately 10%. This CDR3 spans 16 amino acids. CDR1 SGHNT and CDR2 YYREEE come from the germline V gene (reference sequence). Trimming took off 2 bases at V and 2 bases at J, with 14 bases between the two ends. Sequences were obtained from peripheral blood. This chain uses TRBV5-4 with TRBJ2-1, with a tentative D call TRBD2 (6 bases). The TCR originated in a man in his 70s with active or convalescent COVID-19. The CDR3 protein is CASSFGGKAAYNEQFF. The CDR3 DNA follows: TGTGCCAGCAGCTTTGGGGGGAAAGCGGCCTACAATGAGCAGTTCTTC.